The 25 T cell receptor beta chains below were found in one sample sequenced in a study of blood T cells in healthy people across ages. A second about 6 to 12 cycle PCR used barcoded and J-beta primers. TCRdb re-analysed the 5' RACE reads in MiXCR, keeping a single row per CDR3 protein. Of about 560,000 distinct CDR3 sequences in the sample, about 27% were seen once. Separately, the same data were catalogued under a study of T cells of mothers and their children.

Input material: blood. Every receptor here comes from a boy between 2 and 15 years old in good health.

The chain recombines TRBV27 with TRBJ1-2, with D uncertain. V was cut by 6 bases and J by 8 bases, with 22 bases left in between. Germline V lookup: CDR1 MNHEY, CDR2 SMNVEV (reference sequence). The CDR3 runs to 15 residues. CDR3 nucleotides: TGTGCCAGCAGCCCCACCTCTACGAGCGTAGGGGGCTACACCTTC. The encoded protein is CASSPTSTSVGGYTF.

This clonotype came up a few times. CDR3 loop: CASSRSPQETQYF. CDR3 in DNA: TGTGCCAGCAGTAGGTCCCCCCAAGAGACCCAGTACTTC. The V gene is TRBV2, the J gene TRBJ2-1, with unresolved D. The end of the DNA fits TRBJ2-5 better, so the J call may be wrong. Germline loops: CDR1 SNHLY, CDR2 FYNNEI. CDR3 size: 13 residues.

The rearrangement uses TRBV9 and TRBJ1-1; D uncertain. CDR1 and CDR2 (germline): SGDLS, YYNGEE. V was shortened by 0 bases and J by 0 bases, with 6 bases between the two germline ends. The length of the CDR3 is 14 residues. CDR3 loop: CASSVATMNTEAFF. The DNA for the CDR3 is TGTGCCAGCAGCGTAGCTACGATGAACACTGAAGCTTTCTTT.

This chain links TRBV10-3 with TRBJ2-5; 7 bases match TRBD1. Germline loops: CDR1 ENHRY, CDR2 SYGVKD. The trim removed 2 bases at V and 7 bases at J, leaving 10 bases unmatched. CDR3 size: 15 residues. This CDR3 is CAISETRQGWGTQYF. CDR3 DNA: TGTGCCATCAGTGAGACCCGACAGGGTTGGGGGACCCAGTACTTC.

This clonotype was observed at least ten times. The V call is TRBV7-2, the J call TRBJ2-5; no reliable D call. CDR3 size: 12 residues. The germline V and J ends were trimmed by 1 base and 2 bases, with 2 bases remaining between them. Per germline, CDR1 SGHTA and CDR2 FQGNSA. The CDR3 nucleotides are TGTGCCAGCAGCTTAGTTCAAGAGACCCAGTACTTC. It specifies CASSLVQETQYF.

This clonotype was observed a few times. CDR3 coding DNA: TGCGCCAGCAGCTTTCTTGGGACAGGGGGCAATGAGCAGTTCTTC. Translated: CASSFLGTGGNEQFF. The chain combines TRBV5-1 with TRBJ2-1; 11 nucleotides match TRBD1. Germline CDR1 and CDR2: SGHRS and YFSETQ. The CDR3 runs to 15 residues. With V trimmed by 2 bases and J by 6 bases, 4 bases remained unmatched.

In this sample, this clonotype turned up once. This sequence joins TRBV6-1 and TRBJ2-3, with 9 bases identical to TRBD2. After removal of 5 bases from V and 2 bases from J, the junction contained 14 bases not matched to a gene. The length of the CDR3 is 18 residues. Germline-derived CDR1 and CDR2 are MNHNS and SASEGT. DNA of the CDR3: TGTGCCAGCAGTCCAGCGGTAATAGCGGGGGCCTACACAGATACGCAGTATTTT. This sequence encodes CASSPAVIAGAYTDTQYF.

This clonotype was observed a handful of times. This rearrangement joins TRBV2 to TRBJ2-2; TRBD2 agrees at 9 bases. The CDR3 runs to 16 residues. CDR1 is SNHLY and CDR2 is FYNNEI in the germline V gene. J was trimmed by 3 bases and V by 4 bases; bases with no gene match: 6. The DNA of the CDR3 is TGTGCCAGCAGTGCCCCTAGCGGGGCCGACACCGGGGAGCTGTTTTTT. Its protein is CASSAPSGADTGELFF.

The chain recombines TRBV20-1 with TRBJ2-7; TRBD2 matches 10 bases. CDR1 is DFQATT, CDR2 SNEGSKA, per germline (reference sequence). Unmatched junction bases numbered 7, after V lost 6 bases and J lost 2 bases. The CDR3 loop spans 14 amino acids. The CDR3 DNA reads TGCAGTGCCAGTAGCGGGGGGAACCCCTACGAGCAGTACTTC. Its translation: CSASSGGNPYEQYF.

This clonotype was seen a handful of times. This chain uses TRBV27 with TRBJ1-5; the D gene is possibly TRBD1 (5 bases). Between the trimmed V and J ends, which lost 5 bases and 4 bases, there was a span of 15 bases. The V gene's germline CDR1 is MNHEY and CDR2 SMNVEV (reference sequence). CDR3 length: 15 amino acids. The chain's CDR3 is CASSPGTGHNQPQHF. CDR3 nucleotides: TGTGCCAGCAGTCCCGGGACTGGACATAATCAGCCCCAGCATTTT.

This rearrangement joins TRBV6-5 to TRBJ2-1; D call uncertain. CDR1 is MNHEY, CDR2 SVGAGI, per germline. The V gene lost 6 bases and the J gene lost 8 bases, with 14 bases spanning the gap. This CDR3 spans 13 amino acids. The CDR3 spells CASRGFPHDEQFF. CDR3 nucleotides: TGTGCCAGCAGGGGGTTCCCTCACGATGAGCAGTTCTTC.

The J gene is TRBJ1-4, the V gene TRBV7-4; 8 bases are shared with TRBD1. The J segment lost 0 bases and the V segment lost 3 bases, leaving 12 bases of the junction unmatched. The CDR3 is made up of 19 amino acids. CDR1 SGHVT and CDR2 SQSDAQ come from the germline V gene. The DNA for the CDR3 is TGTGCCAGCAGCTTGCGTCTGGACAGGGAAAATGCAACTAATGAAAAACTGTTTTTT. The encoded protein is CASSLRLDRENATNEKLFF.

This clonotype is a singleton in its sample. The CDR3 coding sequence is TGTGCCAGCAGCTTAGTCGCGGAGGGATCCTACAATGAGCAGTTCTTC. Its translation is CASSLVAEGSYNEQFF. The chain joins TRBV7-8 to TRBJ2-1; D perhaps matches TRBD2 (6 bases). With 1 base removed from V and 1 base from J, the gap between germline ends came to 11 bases. This CDR3 region has 16 residues. CDR1 and CDR2 from the germline V gene are SGHVS and FQNEAQ.

Only a few counts were recorded for this clonotype. The chain employs TRBV12-3 or TRBV12-4 and TRBJ2-3; D is perhaps TRBD1 (7 bases). The CDR3 is 16 amino acids. Trimming shortened V by 4 bases and J by 2 bases, and 16 bases separated the two germline ends. CDR3 DNA sequence: TGTGCCAGCAGTTCCCAGGGGGGTACCGTCACAGATACGCAGTATTTT. Its protein product is CASSSQGGTVTDTQYF.

This clonotype was seen a handful of times. The junction differs from germline at one of its ends, possibly a read error. V usage is TRBV20-1 and J usage is TRBJ2-3; D not resolved. Germline V lookup: CDR1 DFQATT, CDR2 SNEGSKA (reference sequence). The CDR3 contains 13 residues. In DNA form, the CDR3 reads TGCAGTGCTAGGGCCCAAAGCACAGATACGCAGTGTTTT. It codes for CSARAQSTDTQCF.

This clonotype has just a few counts. The chain joins TRBV5-1 to TRBJ2-3; tentatively, D is TRBD1 (6 bases). Trimming removed 0 bases at V and 2 bases at J, with 10 bases between. The CDR3 covers 15 residues. Germline V gene data show CDR1 as SGHRS and CDR2 as YFSETQ. DNA for the CDR3: TGCGCCAGCAGCTTGGGGACAGCTACCACAGATACGCAGTATTTT. This encodes CASSLGTATTDTQYF. The full variable domain, rest sourced from reference TRBV5-1 and TRBJ2-3, is KAGVTQTPRYLIKTRGQQVTLSCSPISGHRSVSWYQQTPGQGLQFLFEYFSETQRNKGNFPGRFSGRQFSNSRSEMNVSTLELGDSALYLCASSLGTATTDTQYFGPGTRLTVL.

The chain carries TRBV24-1 and TRBJ1-4, with D unresolved. The CDR3 covers 15 residues. Trimming took 0 bases from V and 8 from J, leaving 12 bases between them. The germline CDR1 and CDR2 sequences are KGHDR and SFDVKD. The CDR3 loop is CATSDLGPADEKLFF. The CDR3 DNA is TGTGCCACCAGTGATTTGGGCCCTGCGGACGAAAAACTGTTTTTT.

The chain employs TRBV3-1 and TRBJ2-5, with D tentatively TRBD1 (6 bases). Germline loops: CDR1 LGHDT, CDR2 YNNKEL (reference sequence). Trimming took off 1 base at V and 4 bases at J, with 16 bases between the two ends. This CDR3 comprises 16 residues. This chain's CDR3 is CASSQVGSPGVETQYF. The DNA for the CDR3 is TGTGCCAGCAGCCAAGTCGGATCCCCAGGGGTAGAGACCCAGTACTTC.

The rearrangement joins TRBV10-3 to TRBJ2-5; D possibly corresponds to TRBD1 (5 bases). V was pared by 7 bases and J by 0 bases, with 6 bases between. The germline gives CDR1 ENHRY, CDR2 SYGVKD. The CDR3 covers 12 residues. The CDR3 region is CAITDNQETQYF. CDR3 coding DNA: TGTGCCATCACGGACAACCAAGAGACCCAGTACTTC.

This clonotype was counted between two and nine times. The chain couples TRBV4-1 to TRBJ1-2; TRBD1 matches at 8 bases. V dropped 5 bases and J dropped 2; count of bases not matched to a gene: 7. Per germline, CDR1 MGHRA and CDR2 YSYEKL. The CDR3 totals 15 residues. CDR3: CASSFGQGGNYGYTF. The CDR3, as DNA: TGCGCCAGCAGCTTTGGACAGGGCGGGAACTATGGCTACACCTTC.

This clonotype was counted ten times or more. The chain employs TRBV10-3 and TRBJ2-3; 7 nucleotides match TRBD2. Germline lookup yields CDR1 ENHRY and CDR2 SYGVKD. The CDR3 sequence is 14 residues long. Unmatched junction bases numbered 7, after V lost 8 bases and J lost 2 bases. CDR3 amino acids: CAIGASGDTDTQYF. For the CDR3, the DNA is TGTGCCATCGGGGCTAGCGGTGACACAGATACGCAGTATTTT.

The V gene is TRBV6-1, the J gene TRBJ2-1; D perhaps matches TRBD1 (6 bases). V lost 6 bases, J lost 5 bases, and 20 bases lay in between. In germline, CDR1 is MNHNS, CDR2 SASEGT. The CDR3 sequence is 16 residues long. CDR3 loop: CASSQPQGIFDNEQFF. CDR3 DNA: TGTGCCAGCAGCCAACCTCAGGGGATCTTCGACAATGAGCAGTTCTTC.

CDR3: CASSLKGNYEQYF. CDR3 in DNA: TGTGCCAGCAGTTTAAAGGGCAACTACGAGCAGTACTTC. This chain links TRBV27 with TRBJ2-5, with unresolved D. The assigned J gene may be wrong: the sequence end matches TRBJ2-7 better. The germline CDR1 and CDR2 sequences are MNHEY and SMNVEV (reference sequence). There are 13 residues in the CDR3.

The V and J genes are TRBV12-3 or TRBV12-4 and TRBJ2-1; 8 nucleotides match TRBD1. V shed 4 bases and J 11 bases; nucleotides not matched to a gene: 4. The CDR3 is 12 residues long. The CDR3: CASSYDRGKQFF. In DNA form, the CDR3 reads TGTGCCAGCAGTTATGACAGGGGCAAGCAGTTCTTC.

This clonotype has at least ten counts. This chain joins TRBV6-5 and TRBJ2-1; 16 positions agree with TRBD2. The CDR3 is made up of 18 amino acids. V trimming: 0 bases; J trimming: 2 bases; junction bases outside the gene matches: 1. Germline V gene data show CDR1 as MNHEY and CDR2 as SVGAGI. CDR3 DNA: TGTGCCAGCAGTTACTCGGGACTAGCGGGAGGGCCCTACAATGAGCAGTTCTTC. Amino acid sequence: CASSYSGLAGGPYNEQFF.